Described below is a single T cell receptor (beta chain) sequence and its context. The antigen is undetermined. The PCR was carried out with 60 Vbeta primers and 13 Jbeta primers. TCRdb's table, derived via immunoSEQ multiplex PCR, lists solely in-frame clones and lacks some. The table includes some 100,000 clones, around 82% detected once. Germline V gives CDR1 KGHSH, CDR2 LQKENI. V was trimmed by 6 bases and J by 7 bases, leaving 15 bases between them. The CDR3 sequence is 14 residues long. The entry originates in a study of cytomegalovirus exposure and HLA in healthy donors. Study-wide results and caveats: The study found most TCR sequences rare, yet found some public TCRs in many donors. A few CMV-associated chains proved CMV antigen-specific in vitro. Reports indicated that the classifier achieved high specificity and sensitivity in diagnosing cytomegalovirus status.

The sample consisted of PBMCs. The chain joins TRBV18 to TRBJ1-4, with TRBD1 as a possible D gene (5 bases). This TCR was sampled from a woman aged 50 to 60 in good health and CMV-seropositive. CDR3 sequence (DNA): TGTGCCAGCTCGCTGCAGGGTATTGGTGAAAAACTGTTTTTT. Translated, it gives CASSLQGIGEKLFF.